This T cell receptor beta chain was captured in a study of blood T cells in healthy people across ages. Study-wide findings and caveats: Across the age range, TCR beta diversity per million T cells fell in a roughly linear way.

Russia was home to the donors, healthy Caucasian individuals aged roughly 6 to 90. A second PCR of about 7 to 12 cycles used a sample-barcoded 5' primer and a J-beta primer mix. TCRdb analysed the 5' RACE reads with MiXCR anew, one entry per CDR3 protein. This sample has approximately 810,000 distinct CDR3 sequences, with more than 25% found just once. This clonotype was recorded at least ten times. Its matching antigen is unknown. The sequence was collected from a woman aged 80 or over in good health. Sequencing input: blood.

The CDR3 coding sequence is TGCGCCAGCAGCCAGGGGACAGGGATGAACACTGAAGCTTTCTTT. The encoded protein is CASSQGTGMNTEAFF. The V call is TRBV4-3, the J call TRBJ1-1, with 9 nucleotides matching TRBD1. The V segment lost 3 bases and the J segment 0 bases; nucleotides outside the gene matches: 2. The germline gives CDR1 LGHNA, CDR2 YSLEER. The CDR3 is made up of 15 amino acids.